This entry lists 10 T cell receptor beta chains sequenced from one sample in a study of blood T cells in healthy people across ages. Combining a sample-barcoded 5' primer with a J-beta primer mix, a second PCR ran for roughly 7 to 12 cycles. TCRdb re-called the 5' RACE reads with MiXCR, one entry per CDR3 protein. The table shows 1.5 million to 2 million distinct CDR3 sequences, with 49% occurring only once. Material: blood. The receptors derive from a woman aged 40 to 55 in good health.

The rearrangement joins TRBV13 to TRBJ2-3; TRBD2 agrees at 7 bases. From germline, CDR1 is PRHDT and CDR2 FYEKMQ (reference sequence). The length of the CDR3 is 19 residues. Trimming removed 3 bases from V and 5 bases from J; junction bases left unmatched: 20. CDR3 loop: CASSFSPLGGGGGEDTQYF. The DNA for the CDR3 is TGTGCCAGCAGCTTCTCCCCCCTTGGCGGGGGTGGAGGGGAAGATACGCAGTATTTT.

This clonotype appeared a few times. V and J are TRBV10-3 and TRBJ2-3; no clear D gene. CDR1 and CDR2 from the germline V gene are ENHRY and SYGVKD. Trimming removed 7 bases from V and 0 bases from J, with 14 bases in between. The CDR3 loop spans 15 amino acids. CDR3 nucleotides: TGTGCCATCAAATTCGCAGGTACTAGCACAGATACGCAGTATTTT. Translation: CAIKFAGTSTDTQYF.

This rearrangement joins TRBV27 to TRBJ2-1; tentatively, D is TRBD1 or TRBD2 (6 bases each). The CDR3 length is 14 residues. Germline values: CDR1 MNHEY, CDR2 SMNVEV (reference sequence). V lost 8 bases to trimming and J lost 7 bases, with 18 bases between them. CDR3 sequence: CASQLWGAQNEQFF. CDR3 sequence (DNA): TGTGCCAGCCAGTTGTGGGGGGCCCAAAATGAGCAGTTCTTC.

The CDR3 DNA follows: TGCGCCAGCAGCGTCGGGGATGCAACTAATGAAAAACTGTTTTTT. The encoded protein is CASSVGDATNEKLFF. The chain has TRBV5-1 and TRBJ1-4; D ambiguous. The germline gives CDR1 SGHRS, CDR2 YFSETQ. V lost 4 bases and J lost 0, with 10 bases in between. This CDR3 has 15 amino acids.

The chain joins TRBV4-3 to TRBJ2-7, with TRBD1 as a possible D gene (6 bases). The ends were cut back, 0 bases at V and 3 bases at J, with 12 bases in the middle. This CDR3 comprises 15 residues. The germline V gene has CDR1 LGHNA and CDR2 YSLEER. CDR3 loop: CASSQEHRVVYEQYF. CDR3 coding DNA: TGCGCCAGCAGCCAAGAACACAGGGTCGTCTACGAGCAGTACTTC.

J is TRBJ2-5 and V is TRBV6-5; D is unresolved. CDR1 is MNHEY and CDR2 is SVGAGI in the germline V gene. V lost 6 bases, J lost 4 bases, and 18 bases lay in between. The CDR3 has 15 amino acids. CDR3 nucleotide sequence: TGTGCCAGCAGGCGTACAGCGAGTCGTGGAGAGACCCAGTACTTC. This gives the protein CASRRTASRGETQYF.

The chain employs TRBV7-9 and TRBJ1-2; D is perhaps TRBD1 (6 bases). From germline, CDR1 is SEHNR and CDR2 FQNEAQ (reference sequence). The V end lost 5 bases, the J end lost 7 bases, and 20 bases lay between the germline ends. This CDR3 contains 15 residues. CDR3 in amino acids: CASSQFDRSNRGYTF. CDR3 in DNA: TGTGCCAGCAGCCAGTTTGACAGGTCCAATCGTGGCTACACCTTC.

In DNA form, the CDR3 reads TGTGCCAGCAGTCTTGGACTCACCGGCACAGATACGCAGTATTTT. Protein product: CASSLGLTGTDTQYF. The chain is built from TRBV6-6 and TRBJ2-3; tentatively, D is TRBD2 (5 bases). This CDR3 comprises 15 residues. V gave up 5 bases and J gave up 1 base, with 13 bases separating them. The germline V gene encodes CDR1 MNHNY and CDR2 SVGAGI (reference sequence).

The chain recombines TRBV24-1 with TRBJ2-2; D remains ambiguous. CDR1 is KGHDR, CDR2 SFDVKD, per germline. V shed 3 bases and J shed 8 bases, with 6 bases lying between them. The CDR3 contains 12 residues. The CDR3 region is CATSDALGELFF. The DNA of the CDR3 is TGTGCCACCAGTGATGCGTTAGGGGAGCTGTTTTTT.

The genes are TRBV27 and TRBJ2-5; perhaps D is TRBD1 or TRBD2 (5 bases each). Between the trimmed V and J ends, which lost 4 bases and 2 bases, there was a span of 20 bases. CDR1 MNHEY and CDR2 SMNVEV come from the germline V gene (reference sequence). The CDR3 consists of 17 residues. The CDR3 is CASSSYPDGTKQETQYF. The CDR3 DNA is TGTGCCAGCAGTTCTTATCCTGACGGGACGAAACAAGAGACCCAGTACTTC.